This is a list of T cell receptor beta chains from one sample in a study of OX40 agonist ivuxolimab in advanced cancers. Data came from immunoSEQ multiplex PCR; TCRdb stores just in-frame clones and leaves some out. This table has tens of thousands of clones, 91% appearing once. The sequencing used CD4+ or CD8+ T cells sorted from blood, collected in a trial of the OX40 agonist ivuxolimab. The receptors derive from an adult with an advanced solid tumor such as melanoma, head and neck, liver or kidney cancer. Each CDR3 is given without its conserved first and last residue.

V	length	CDR3
TRBV7-8	11	ASSLGFGNEQY
TRBV6-5	12	ASSGFLGSYGYT
TRBV6-5	9	ASSYRYEQY
TRBV28	15	ASSADRRHSGANVLT
TRBV4-1	14	ASSQGSGTGNYEQY
TRBV20-1	9	SAWLAGEQF
TRBV5-1	11	ASSLSESTEAF
TRBV7-2	13	ASSVGTGAYYGYT
TRBV10-3	15	AISGEETSGATDTQY
TRBV4-1	13	ASSPSGTTYWEQY
TRBV19	10	ASSIDGDTQY
TRBV18	15	ASSPSGTGDLSGELF
TRBV27	12	ASSSLNRADEAF
TRBV5-1	11	ASSLGAYREQY
TRBV5-6	12	ASSLDRGNTEAF
TRBV5-4	14	ASRNPGLETGSEAF
TRBV5-1	14	ASSLAVTGIKDGYT
TRBV28	10	ASSLDAYEQY
TRBV11-2	13	ASRPPPGLSYEQY
TRBV6-6	12	ASSYSQGAGELF
TRBV13	12	ASSPPGVNYGYT
TRBV7-8	15	ASSLARDTPNYNEQF
TRBV4-1	12	ASSQDEGTYEQY
TRBV28	13	ASSPKGDQGLGYT
TRBV2	13	ASSDIGDRGEKLF
TRBV6-5	12	ATHGDRDIYGYT
TRBV5-4	12	ASRRGQGDEKLF
TRBV4-1	12	ASSQEGLKETQY
TRBV7-6	12	ASSHGTIYNEQF
TRBV7-6	14	ASSLAGADLYNEQF
TRBV4-1	15	ASSQDGASGTLAEQF
TRBV18	11	ASSPRPNEKLF
TRBV4-1	13	ASSSRTGGDYEQY
TRBV10-3	14	AISDDRDLTNTEAF
TRBV7-9	14	ASSRGGHATGDTQY
TRBV2	15	ASSEALAGEWRETQY
TRBV2	13	ASIESPAEQETQY
TRBV7-9	13	ASSLGGALLYGYT
TRBV28	12	ASSSRADTDTQY
TRBV6-1	14	ASSERAGGVYQPQH
TRBV7-2	9	ASSLAFEQF
TRBV6-6	8	ASSSGEAF
TRBV27	10	ASSSWGNTQY
TRBV6-5	12	ASSPIDRGVGYT
TRBV10-2	11	ASSPGTGYEQY
TRBV27	12	ASSNRDTAYGYT
TRBV4-1	13	ASSQVAGESRELF
TRBV7-9	12	ASSAPVSTDTQY